This TCR beta chain stems from a study of tumor and adjacent non-tumor tissue in lung cancer. The template was RNA from unsorted bulk tissue. Germline V lookup: CDR1 LGHNA, CDR2 YNFKEQ. CDR3 size: 20 residues. As for this clonotype: The germline gene is not matched at one end of the junction; a read error may be the cause.

The library came from three nested PCR rounds adapted from ARM-PCR protocols. Each CDR3 protein gets one entry after TCRdb re-called the multiplex PCR reads with MiXCR. The table shows about 78,000 distinct CDR3 sequences, with over 80% occurring only once. The TCR was taken from a woman between 45 and 65 years old with non-small cell lung cancer. The V gene is TRBV4-2, the J gene TRBJ2-3; 10 bases are a match to TRBD2. Sequenced material: lung tumor tissue. CDR3 nucleotides: TGTGCCAGCAGCCAAGATGTGACCATTAGCGGGAGGTCCGACGCAGATACACAGTATTTT. This gives the protein CASSQDVTISGRSDADTQYF.